The 27 T cell receptor beta chains below were found in one sample sequenced in a study of T cell repertoires in cytomegalovirus infection. These receptors' targets are unknown. Via MiXCR, TCRdb re-called the reads, giving one row per CDR3 protein. The repertoire holds hundreds of thousands of distinct CDR3 sequences, about 29% seen once, with 20% in the top ten. The sequencing here drew on cultured PBMCs, taken from culture after CMV antigen stimulation. The source of these receptors is a human donor in good health (CMV status not recorded). Some clones in this sample may be carry-over from other donors' samples.

The V gene is TRBV3-1, the J gene TRBJ1-4; TRBD1 agrees at 9 bases. This CDR3 region has 12 residues. Germline CDR1 reads LGHDT; CDR2 reads YNNKEL (reference sequence). V lost 8 bases and J lost 5; bases outside the gene matches: 0. CDR3 coding DNA: TGTGCCAGCGGGACAGGGAATGAAAAACTGTTTTTT. Translated: CASGTGNEKLFF.

CDR3 nucleotides: TGTGCCAGTAGTATAGAGGGACTAGCGGGATTGTCGGCAGATACGCAGTATTTT. Translation: CASSIEGLAGLSADTQYF. The chain combines TRBV19 with TRBJ2-3; TRBD2 aligns across 13 bases. The CDR3 consists of 18 residues. Unmatched junction bases numbered 7, after V lost 0 bases and J lost 4 bases. Germline-derived CDR1 and CDR2 are LNHDA and SQIVND (reference sequence).

V and J are TRBV19 and TRBJ2-1, with 10 bases matching TRBD2. This CDR3 comprises 17 residues. Trimming cost V 5 bases and J 0 bases; bases outside gene matches: 7. Germline CDR1 LNHDA, CDR2 SQIVND (reference sequence). The CDR3 DNA is TGTGCCAGTAGTCCCTGGAGCGGGGGGGGCTCCTACAATGAGCAGTTCTTC. Amino acid sequence: CASSPWSGGGSYNEQFF.

V is TRBV5-1 and J is TRBJ2-5, with D tentatively TRBD1 (6 bases). The germline V gene has CDR1 SGHRS and CDR2 YFSETQ. The CDR3 consists of 17 residues. Trimming shortened V by 2 bases and J by 4 bases, and 21 bases separated the two germline ends. The DNA for the CDR3 is TGCGCCAGCAGCTTAAGGACAGTCCTTGGAAATTTAGAGACCCAGTACTTC. This codes for CASSLRTVLGNLETQYF. Using reference TRBV5-1 and TRBJ2-5 for the parts outside the CDR3, the full variable domain is KAGVTQTPRYLIKTRGQQVTLSCSPISGHRSVSWYQQTPGQGLQFLFEYFSETQRNKGNFPGRFSGRQFSNSRSEMNVSTLELGDSALYLCASSLRTVLGNLETQYFGPGTRLLVL.

This clonotype is a singleton in its sample. The rearrangement joins TRBV29-1 to TRBJ2-7; D uncertain. CDR1 SQVTM and CDR2 ANQGSEA come from the germline V gene. CDR3 length equals 11 residues. Deletions cut 4 bases from V and 7 bases from J, with 11 bases between. The CDR3 DNA is TGCAGCGTTGGGGCGGCTTTGGAGCAGTACTTC. Translation: CSVGAALEQYF.

The CDR3 DNA reads TGTGCCAGCAGCCAGTGGGGAGATACGCAGTATTTT. It specifies CASSQWGDTQYF. The chain is built from TRBV14 and TRBJ2-3, with D uncertain. Trimming stripped 3 bases from V and 5 bases from J, with 6 bases between. The length of the CDR3 is 12 residues. Looked up from germline, CDR1 is SGHDN and CDR2 is FVKESK.

This clonotype was seen more than once but under ten times. CDR3 loop: CASSRGQAPYEQYF. The CDR3 DNA reads as TGTGCCAGCAGCCGGGGACAGGCACCCTACGAGCAGTACTTC. The rearrangement uses TRBV7-9 and TRBJ2-7; TRBD1 matches 8 bases. CDR1 is SEHNR, CDR2 FQNEAQ, per germline (reference sequence). With 5 bases clipped from V and 2 bases from J, the junction kept 5 bases outside the gene matches. The CDR3 runs to 14 residues.

This clonotype was picked up many times. In DNA form, the CDR3 reads TGTGCCAGCAGCTTAGTCGCGGCAGGGACAGATACGCAGTATTTT. Its translation: CASSLVAAGTDTQYF. V usage is TRBV7-8 and J usage is TRBJ2-3, with D perhaps TRBD1 (5 bases). This CDR3 is 15 amino acids long. The ends were cut back, 1 base at V and 3 bases at J, with 11 bases in the middle. CDR1 is SGHVS, CDR2 FQNEAQ, per germline.

The chain uses TRBV19 and TRBJ1-2, with 8 bases identical to TRBD1. The germline gives CDR1 LNHDA, CDR2 SQIVND (reference sequence). The CDR3 loop spans 15 amino acids. V lost 0 bases to trimming and J lost 8 bases; unmatched junction nucleotides: 8. CDR3 in amino acids: CASSIDVGTGGGYTF. DNA of the CDR3: TGTGCCAGTAGTATAGATGTAGGGACAGGAGGAGGCTACACCTTC. The whole variable domain, remainder taken from reference TRBV19 and TRBJ1-2, is DGGITQSPKYLFRKEGQNVTLSCEQNLNHDAMYWYRQDPGQGLRLIYYSQIVNDFQKGDIAEGYSVSREKKESFPLTVTSAQKNPTAFYLCASSIDVGTGGGYTFGSGTRLTVV.

The V gene is TRBV6-5, the J gene TRBJ2-3; the D is unclear. The CDR3 is 14 residues long. Trimming removed 0 bases from V and 4 bases from J, with 8 bases in between. Germline V CDR1 and CDR2: MNHEY, SVGAGI. CDR3 amino acids: CASSYSSEADTQYF. CDR3 bases: TGTGCCAGCAGTTACTCGAGTGAGGCAGATACGCAGTATTTT.

This clonotype was picked up a small number of times. This sequence joins TRBV4-1 and TRBJ2-1; 7 nucleotides agree with TRBD2. With 0 bases clipped from V and 2 bases from J, the junction kept 7 bases outside the gene matches. This CDR3 spans 17 amino acids. Germline CDR1 MGHRA, CDR2 YSYEKL. CDR3 coding DNA: TGCGCCAGCAGCCAAGATCTTGCGCTAGCGGCCTACAATGAGCAGTTCTTC. Translating gives CASSQDLALAAYNEQFF.

The V and J genes are TRBV19 and TRBJ1-5, with D perhaps TRBD1 (6 bases). The J call may be faulty, since TRBJ2-3 better matches the DNA end. Germline V gene sequence: CDR1 LNHDA, CDR2 SQIVND (reference sequence). CDR3 length: 13 amino acids. The CDR3 DNA follows: TGTGCCAGTAGCTTTAATATCGGACAGCCCCAGTATTTT. This translates into CASSFNIGQPQYF.

The table lists this clonotype with a few counts. The gene calls are TRBV27 and TRBJ1-5; no clear D. The CDR3 runs 13 residues. Germline V gene data show CDR1 as MNHEY and CDR2 as SMNVEV (reference sequence). V lost 4 bases and J lost 4, with 8 bases in between. CDR3 sequence: CASSSRWNQPQHF. CDR3 in DNA: TGTGCCAGCAGTTCACGGTGGAATCAGCCCCAGCATTTT.

The rearrangement joins TRBV18 to TRBJ1-4; D remains ambiguous. CDR1 is KGHSH and CDR2 is LQKENI in the germline V gene. Between the trimmed V and J ends, which lost 2 bases and 0 bases, there was a span of 10 bases. There are 16 residues in the CDR3. CDR3 nucleotide sequence: TGTGCCAGCTCACCAATGACACCTGCAACTAATGAAAAACTGTTTTTT. Amino acids: CASSPMTPATNEKLFF.

The table lists this clonotype with many counts. The V and J genes are TRBV7-2 and TRBJ1-5; perhaps TRBD1 as D (5 bases). Germline V gene sequence: CDR1 SGHTA, CDR2 FQGNSA. V gave up 5 bases and J gave up 0 bases, with 20 bases separating them. CDR3 length: 18 amino acids. The CDR3 sequence: CASSIQTPGIYSNQPQHF. DNA of the CDR3: TGTGCCAGCAGCATACAAACTCCAGGGATTTATAGCAATCAGCCCCAGCATTTT.

This clonotype appeared many times. CDR3 in DNA: TGTGCCAGCAGCTTCCGGGGCTCTGGGAACACTGAAGCTTTCTTT. Amino acid sequence: CASSFRGSGNTEAFF. The genes are TRBV7-2 and TRBJ1-1; possibly TRBD1 for D (5 bases). Germline CDR1 SGHTA, CDR2 FQGNSA. This CDR3 contains 15 residues. Trimming pared 3 bases from V and 1 base from J, leaving 12 bases between.

This clonotype was observed many times. CDR3 region: CASRDGRVHNEQFF. In DNA, the CDR3 is TGTGCCAGCCGCGACGGGAGGGTCCACAATGAGCAGTTCTTC. This rearrangement joins TRBV7-2 to TRBJ2-1; 8 positions agree with TRBD2. The CDR3 sequence is 14 residues long. Trimming at V came to 8 bases and at J to 5 bases, leaving 8 bases not matched to a gene. Germline values: CDR1 SGHTA, CDR2 FQGNSA.

The genes are TRBV7-9 and TRBJ2-1, with 8 positions matching TRBD2. The CDR3 loop spans 11 amino acids. Germline lookup yields CDR1 SEHNR and CDR2 FQNEAQ (reference sequence). V shed 7 bases, J shed 16 bases, and the junction held 9 bases outside the gene matches. The CDR3 DNA is TGTGCCAGCATCTCAGGACTAGCTGCTTTCTTC. Protein: CASISGLAAFF.

J is TRBJ1-2 and V is TRBV6-6; D is perhaps TRBD1 (6 bases). This CDR3 comprises 13 residues. The germline V gene encodes CDR1 MNHNY and CDR2 SVGAGI (reference sequence). Between the trimmed V and J ends, which lost 5 bases and 5 bases, there was a span of 12 bases. CDR3 residues: CASSVTGRYGYTF. CDR3 DNA sequence: TGTGCCAGCAGTGTTACAGGGCGATATGGCTACACCTTC.

At least ten counts were recorded for this clonotype. The chain's CDR3 is CASSPGRDFEQYF. The CDR3, as DNA: TGTGCCAGCAGCCCCGGTCGGGATTTTGAGCAGTACTTC. This chain uses TRBV5-6 with TRBJ2-7; D is possibly TRBD2 (5 bases). CDR1 is SGHDT, CDR2 YYEEEE, per germline. The CDR3 has 13 residues. V dropped 4 bases and J dropped 7 bases, with 15 bases sitting between them. The full variable domain, completed using reference TRBV5-6 and TRBJ2-7, is DAGVTQSPTHLIKTRGQQVTLRCSPKSGHDTVSWYQQALGQGPQFIFQYYEEEERQRGNFPDRFSGHQFPNYSSELNVNALLLGDSALYLCASSPGRDFEQYFGPGTRLTVT.

This clonotype was counted a few times. This chain links TRBV2 with TRBJ1-6; the D is unclear. Germline V gene data show CDR1 as SNHLY and CDR2 as FYNNEI. V dropped 3 bases and J dropped 18 bases, with 21 bases sitting between them. The CDR3 spans 14 residues. In DNA, the CDR3 is TGTGCCAGCAGTGAGGATTGGGTCCAGACGTGGCCCCACTTT. Residues: CASSEDWVQTWPHF. The full variable domain, with the rest looked up from reference TRBV2 and TRBJ1-6, is EPEVTQTPSHQVTQMGQEVILRCVPISNHLYFYWYRQILGQKVEFLVSFYNNEISEKSEIFDDQFSVERPDGSNFTLKIRSTKLEDSAMYFCASSEDWVQTWPHFGNGTRLTVT.

The chain uses TRBV5-4 and TRBJ2-1; 12 nucleotides line up with TRBD2. Germline V lookup: CDR1 SGHNT, CDR2 YYREEE (reference sequence). The CDR3 has 15 residues. Unmatched junction bases numbered 4, after V lost 4 bases and J lost 5 bases. The CDR3 nucleotides are TGTGCCAGCAGCCAGACTAGCGGGAGAGACAATGAGCAGTTCTTC. It translates to CASSQTSGRDNEQFF.

A remark on this clonotype: The final CDR3 position lacks the conserved phenylalanine or tryptophan, pointing to a likely read error. The V call is TRBV19, the J call TRBJ2-3; possible D gene TRBD2, 5 bases. This CDR3 has 14 residues. Germline CDR1 and CDR2: LNHDA and SQIVND (reference sequence). Trimming stripped 6 bases from V and 3 bases from J, with 13 bases between. CDR3 sequence reads: CASSKSIATDTQYV. CDR3 nucleotides: TGTGCCAGTAGCAAATCCATAGCGACAGATACGCAGTATGTT.

This clonotype was observed a handful of times. V usage is TRBV6-5 and J usage is TRBJ2-3, with TRBD2 identical over 7 bases. The trim removed 2 bases at V and 4 bases at J, leaving 6 bases unmatched. Germline CDR1 and CDR2: MNHEY and SVGAGI. The CDR3 length is 15 residues. DNA of the CDR3: TGTGCCAGCAGTTACAACGGGGGGTACGCAGATACGCAGTATTTT. This sequence encodes CASSYNGGYADTQYF.

Turning to this clonotype: The germline gene is not matched at one end of the junction; a read error may be the cause. CDR3 amino acids: CASSLQGTQHF. CDR3 in DNA: TGTGCCAGCAGCTTACAGGGGACCCAGCACTTC. This sequence joins TRBV7-8 and TRBJ2-5; D perhaps matches TRBD1 (6 bases). Germline V gives CDR1 SGHVS, CDR2 FQNEAQ. CDR3 length: 11 residues. Full variable domain (missing parts from reference TRBV7-8 and TRBJ2-5): GAGVSQSPRYKVAKRGQDVALRCDPISGHVSLFWYQQALGQGPEFLTYFQNEAQLDKSGLPSDRFFAERPEGSVSTLKIQRTQQEDSAVYLCASSLQGTQHFGPGTRLLVL.

The rearrangement links TRBV7-9 to TRBJ2-1; TRBD2 matches 13 bases. The CDR3 totals 18 residues. Looked up from germline, CDR1 is SEHNR and CDR2 is FQNEAQ (reference sequence). V gave up 6 bases and J gave up 1 base; unmatched junction bases: 9. CDR3 residues: CASSFPGLAGLSYNEQFF. CDR3 bases: TGTGCCAGCAGTTTTCCGGGACTAGCGGGGCTTTCCTACAATGAGCAGTTCTTC.

The sample holds many counts of this clonotype. DNA of the CDR3: TGTGCCAGCAGCTTAGCAGATCTAAGCGTCTCCTACGAGCAGTACTTC. This gives the protein CASSLADLSVSYEQYF. The genes are TRBV7-6 and TRBJ2-7; D is ambiguous. Germline V CDR1 and CDR2: SGHVS, FNYEAQ. The V and J ends lost 0 bases and 0 bases respectively, with 12 bases between them. CDR3 length: 16 residues.